The clone carrying this TCR beta chain was detected ten times or more. Antigen specificity is unknown. This specimen comes from a study of T cell repertoires in cytomegalovirus infection. At the level of the study: Public TCR beta signatures were indicative of both CMV infection and a matching HLA type.

This CDR3 spans 15 amino acids. Trimming stripped 3 bases from V and 1 base from J, with 12 bases between. Germline CDR1 LGHNA, CDR2 YSLEER. Study findings and constraints: Of the TCR beta families, the public ones yielded a cumulative frequency that identified carriers of CMV plus the relevant HLA. The ex vivo response was dominated by HLA-C-restricted CMV-specific TCR beta clonotypes.

TCRdb re-called the reads through MiXCR, storing one row per CDR3 protein. Found here are about 230,000 distinct CDR3 sequences, roughly 6.5% of them singletons; the top ten hold 5.5% to 6.5%. V is TRBV4-3 and J is TRBJ1-1; weak D call: TRBD1 (6 bases). The sequenced sample was PBMCs. The sequence came from a human donor in good health (CMV status not recorded). Some clones in this sample may be carry-over from other donors' samples. CDR3 nucleotide sequence: TGCGCCAGCAGCCAGGGACCAGGGGCGAACACTGAAGCTTTCTTT. This encodes CASSQGPGANTEAFF.